The clone carrying this TCR beta chain was seen ten or more times. The target antigen is unknown. From the RT-PCR reads, TCRdb called clonotypes with MiXCR, one entry per CDR3 protein. In the table there are over 150,000 distinct CDR3 sequences, around 9% of which are singletons. This entry is derived from a study of response to subunit inactivated influenza vaccine. General observations from the study: Each seasonal flu vaccination may recruit only limited new T cells, authors suggested.

The junction had 8 bases not matched to a gene; V was cut back by 1 base and J by 3 bases. This CDR3 has 17 residues. The sample in question was non-naive T cells sorted from PBMCs, obtained on the day of vaccination. The chain carries TRBV12-3 or TRBV12-4 and TRBJ2-3; TRBD2 agrees at 9 bases. The source of this sequence is a man between 50 and 59 years old who received an inactivated influenza vaccine. CDR3 in amino acids: CASSLEASGIGTDTQYF. CDR3 coding DNA: TGTGCCAGCAGTTTAGAGGCTAGCGGGATCGGGACAGATACGCAGTATTTT.